This T cell receptor beta chain originates from a study of T cell responses to AZD1222 COVID-19 vaccine. Overall study: Recipients boosted at about 4 weeks or about 12 weeks are pooled.

Study results and limitations: There were repertoire samples only from the period after the peak T cell response.

Per the germline V gene, CDR1 is LNHDA and CDR2 is SQIVND (reference sequence). The CDR3 totals 14 residues. V dropped 5 bases and J dropped 4; count of bases not matched to a gene: 4. On this clone itself: Antigen specificity is unknown.

Method: immunoSEQ multiplex PCR; TCRdb's copy keeps in-frame clones and lacks some. Of about 150,000 clones listed, about nine tenths are singletons. The rearrangement links TRBV19 to TRBJ2-1; 8 bases match TRBD2. The sequence came from an adult in good health. The starting material was peripheral blood, obtained on day 0 of AZD1222 vaccination. CDR3 DNA: TGTGCCAGTAGTCAAATAGCGGGGTACAATGAGCAGTTCTTC. It encodes CASSQIAGYNEQFF.